This TCR beta chain was identified in a study of blood T cell repertoires in COVID-19. Turning to the study itself: Material from acute and convalescent COVID-19 was sourced from the United States, Italy and Spain. PBMCs, B-cell-depleted T cells, or T cells were the source of the cDNA or gDNA that made up the material.

V dropped 2 bases and J dropped 3; count of bases not matched to a gene: 6. Germline-derived CDR1 and CDR2 are SGHKS and YYEKEE (reference sequence). The CDR3 loop spans 15 amino acids. The data were produced by immunoSEQ multiplex PCR, yet TCRdb's version contains in-frame clones alone and is incomplete. The sample holds about 100,000 clones, about 91% seen once. This clone appeared a single time. This rearrangement joins TRBV5-5 to TRBJ2-3; 7 positions agree with TRBD1. Sequencing was done on a sample of peripheral blood. This receptor was identified in a human donor in a cohort sampled during active COVID-19. The CDR3 spells CASSFDRVLTDTQYF. CDR3 DNA: TGTGCCAGCAGCTTTGACAGGGTACTAACAGATACGCAGTATTTT.